This record concerns one T cell receptor beta chain sequence. The antigen it binds to is not known. No base qualities exist here, and no much larger clone lies one base off it. TCR CDR3 regions were amplified from genomic DNA by multiplex PCR using the deep immunoSEQ assay. Genomic DNA extracted from each cell subset was distributed evenly over all wells of several immunoSEQ 96-well plates, and each plate served as one replicate. For sorted subsets, 200 ng of genomic DNA, equivalent to 25,000 to 35,000 T cell genomes, went into each replicate PCR. Purified libraries were measured with a Qubit 3.0 fluorometer, size-checked on a Bioanalyzer 2100, and measured again with the KAPA Library Quantification kit. A separate single-read 150-cycle Illumina NextSeq 550 flow cell was used to sequence each immunoSEQ 96-well plate. Under the source paper's analysis protocol: Because only junctional sequences without quality scores were contained in the immunoSEQ output, filtering matching that applied to full-length reads could not be performed. Sequences were annotated with PyIR, a Python wrapper for IgBLAST v1.9, and V/J genes and CDR3 were assigned using IMGT germline references. Reads were removed for weak V/J assignments (E-value above 1e-6), missing CDR3, stop codons, out-of-frame junctions, or ambiguous translated residues. V3J clonotypes were defined as sequences sharing an identical inferred V gene, J gene, and CDR3 amino acid sequence. Percentage overlap between repertoires was computed as shared unique clonotypes divided by the size of the smaller repertoire. Repertoire richness was assessed with RTK rarefaction, the Chao1 estimator, and Recon v2.1 estimates of unobserved clonotypes. Generation probabilities for all TCRbeta clonotypes obtained by the gDNA method from several donors were computed using OLGA. TCRdb carries this immuneACCESS record with in-frame sequences only. Its versions omit some clonotypes, under half of them owing to an unresolved V gene in the studies checked, with the rest unexplained. For V, J and clone size, that table is used; D and trimming come from the DNA. This sample holds about 1.5 million clones; around 98% were observed only once. The ten largest make up 0.4% to 0.55% of the sample.

The data originate from a study of shared clonotypes between healthy human individuals (TCRdb year 2020). Context from the whole study: The cohort comprised two women and a few men aged 18 to 49 years. To estimate repertoire size and how much clonotype sharing occurs between individuals, the study deeply sequenced the blood TCR repertoires of 4 to 6 healthy adults. For each donor, CD4 naive and CD4 memory were each run on three plates, CD8 naive on two plates, and CD8 memory on one plate. Each donor's leukapheresis produced roughly between roughly 0.9 and 8.9 billion PBMCs. Different laboratories and diverse techniques were used to prepare libraries and sequence TCR repertoires, to increase sequencing depth and limit assay-specific biases. The paper's findings and limits, for the study overall: Incomplete sequencing was indicated by rarefaction of sorted-subset datasets, despite the large sequencing depth. Clonotypes shared by all four sorted-subset donors showed higher generation probabilities than non-shared clonotypes. The genetic and exposure-history diversity represented was limited by the small number of donors. Larger estimated clonotype richness was generally found for naive subsets than for memory subsets. Sampling was restricted to blood, and TCR repertoires in tissues likely differ from the TCR repertoires found in blood. Across a handful of donors, around 5% of naive CD4, approximately 3.5% of naive CD8, about 2.3% of memory CD4, and 0.4% of memory CD8 clonotypes were shared. Pairwise subsampling indicated that sequencing depth was expected to affect the degree of clonotype sharing among donors.

Healthy HIV-negative adults with no recently reported acute infections or vaccinations were included as donors. Every donor was a Caucasian adult residing in Nashville, Tennessee, USA. CD4+ T cells were enriched by magnetic negative selection, after which naive cells were positively selected on CD45RA and the negative fraction was taken as the memory subset. Blood was obtained by leukapheresis, after which PBMCs were separated by Ficoll-Histopaque density gradient centrifugation and cryopreserved in liquid nitrogen vapor phase. Purity and quantity of every magnetically sorted T cell population were checked by analytical flow cytometry. Genomic DNA was isolated from each sorted fraction and quantified by UV absorbance on a Nanodrop 2000c. As encoded in the germline V gene (reference sequence), CDR1 is SGHNT while CDR2 is YYREEE. Trimming removed 4 bases from V and 5 bases from J, leaving 13 bases between the germline ends. From its cysteine to its phenylalanine, the CDR3 spans 14 amino acids. Just CDR3 DNA is preserved here, 42 bases in frame from base 1.

The sequence links TRBV5-4 to TRBJ2-1; no D gene is confidently identified. The sequence was obtained from a man aged 25-40 years in good health. The material sequenced was naive CD4+ T cells sorted from blood. The cell subset or site label corresponds to: CD45RA+ positively selected. The nucleotide sequence is TGTGCCAGCAGCCAAAAGACCACAAACAATGAGCAGTTCTTC. The resulting protein is CASSQKTTNNEQFF. Extended through the reference TRBV5-4 and TRBJ2-1 proteins, this CDR3 yields the full variable domain: ETGVTQSPTHLIKTRGQQVTLRCSSQSGHNTVSWYQQALGQGPQFIFQYYREEENGRGNFPPRFSGLQFPNYSSELNVNALELDDSALYLCASSQKTTNNEQFFGPGTRLTVL.